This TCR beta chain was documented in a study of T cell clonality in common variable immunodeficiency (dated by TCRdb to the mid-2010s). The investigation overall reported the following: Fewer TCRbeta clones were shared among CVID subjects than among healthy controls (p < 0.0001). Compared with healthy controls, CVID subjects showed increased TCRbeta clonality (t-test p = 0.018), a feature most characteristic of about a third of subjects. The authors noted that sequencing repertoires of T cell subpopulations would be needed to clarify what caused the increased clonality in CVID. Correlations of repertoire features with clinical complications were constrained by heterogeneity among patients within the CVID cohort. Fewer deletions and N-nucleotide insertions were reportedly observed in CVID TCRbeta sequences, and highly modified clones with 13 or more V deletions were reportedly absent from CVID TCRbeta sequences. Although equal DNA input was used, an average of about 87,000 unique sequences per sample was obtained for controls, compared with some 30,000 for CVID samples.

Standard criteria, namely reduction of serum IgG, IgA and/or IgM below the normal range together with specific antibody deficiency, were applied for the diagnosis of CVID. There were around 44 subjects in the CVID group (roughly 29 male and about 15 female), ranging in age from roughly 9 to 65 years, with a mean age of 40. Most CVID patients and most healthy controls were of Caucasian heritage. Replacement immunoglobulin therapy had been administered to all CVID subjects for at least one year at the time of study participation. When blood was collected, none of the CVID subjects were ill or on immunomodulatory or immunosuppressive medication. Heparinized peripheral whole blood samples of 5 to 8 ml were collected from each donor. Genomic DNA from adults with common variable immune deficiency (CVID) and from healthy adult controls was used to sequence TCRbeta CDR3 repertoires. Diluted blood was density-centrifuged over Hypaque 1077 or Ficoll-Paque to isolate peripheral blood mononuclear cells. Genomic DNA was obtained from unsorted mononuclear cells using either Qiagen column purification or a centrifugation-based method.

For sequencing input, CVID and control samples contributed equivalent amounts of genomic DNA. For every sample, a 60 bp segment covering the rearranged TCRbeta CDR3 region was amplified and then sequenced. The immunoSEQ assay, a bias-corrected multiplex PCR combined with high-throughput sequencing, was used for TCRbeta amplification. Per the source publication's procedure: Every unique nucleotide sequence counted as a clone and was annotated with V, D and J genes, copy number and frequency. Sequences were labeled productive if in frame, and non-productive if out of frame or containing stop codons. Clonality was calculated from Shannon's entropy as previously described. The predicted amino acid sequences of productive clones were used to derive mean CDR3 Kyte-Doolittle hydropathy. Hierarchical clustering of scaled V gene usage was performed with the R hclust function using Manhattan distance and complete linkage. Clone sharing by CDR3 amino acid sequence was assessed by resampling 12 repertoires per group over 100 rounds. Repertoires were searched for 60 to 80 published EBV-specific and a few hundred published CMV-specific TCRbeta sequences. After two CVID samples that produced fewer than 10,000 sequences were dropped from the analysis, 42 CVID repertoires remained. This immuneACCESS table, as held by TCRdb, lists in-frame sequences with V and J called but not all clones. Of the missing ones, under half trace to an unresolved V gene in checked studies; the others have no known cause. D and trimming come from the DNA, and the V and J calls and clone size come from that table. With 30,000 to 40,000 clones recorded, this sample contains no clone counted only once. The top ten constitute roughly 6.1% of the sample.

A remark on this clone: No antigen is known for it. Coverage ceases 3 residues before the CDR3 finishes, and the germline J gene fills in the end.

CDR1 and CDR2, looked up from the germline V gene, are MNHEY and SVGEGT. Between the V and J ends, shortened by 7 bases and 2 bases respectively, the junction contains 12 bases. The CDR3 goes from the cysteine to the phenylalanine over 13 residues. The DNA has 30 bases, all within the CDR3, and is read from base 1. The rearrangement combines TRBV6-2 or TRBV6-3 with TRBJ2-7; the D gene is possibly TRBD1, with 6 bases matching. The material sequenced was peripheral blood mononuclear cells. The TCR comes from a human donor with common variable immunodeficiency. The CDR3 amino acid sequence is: CASTDRSPYEQYF. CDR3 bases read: TGTGCCAGCACCGACAGGTCCCCCTACGAG.